This T cell receptor beta chain is drawn from a study of cytomegalovirus exposure and HLA in healthy donors. Study-wide points: Overall, roughly 160 TCR beta chains were annotated as cytomegalovirus-associated. A link between a missense DCLRE1C variant and TCR beta V- and J-gene trimming emerged from a later analysis.

The CDR3 spans 15 residues. Germline V CDR1 and CDR2: GTSNPN, SVGIG (reference sequence). The V segment lost 5 bases and the J segment 4 bases; nucleotides outside the gene matches: 6. Of note for this clone: Its target is unknown.

The primer mix had 60 Vbeta and 13 Jbeta primers. Data came from immunoSEQ multiplex PCR; TCRdb stores just in-frame clones and leaves some out. The sample yields about 140,000 clones, roughly three quarters seen once. The TCR was taken from a female donor in good health and CMV-seronegative. The chain employs TRBV30 and TRBJ2-2, with TRBD2 matching 11 bases. What was sequenced was PBMCs. As DNA, the CDR3 is TGTGCCTGGGCCACTAGCGGGAGAATCACCGGGGAGCTGTTTTTT. Protein: CAWATSGRITGELFF.